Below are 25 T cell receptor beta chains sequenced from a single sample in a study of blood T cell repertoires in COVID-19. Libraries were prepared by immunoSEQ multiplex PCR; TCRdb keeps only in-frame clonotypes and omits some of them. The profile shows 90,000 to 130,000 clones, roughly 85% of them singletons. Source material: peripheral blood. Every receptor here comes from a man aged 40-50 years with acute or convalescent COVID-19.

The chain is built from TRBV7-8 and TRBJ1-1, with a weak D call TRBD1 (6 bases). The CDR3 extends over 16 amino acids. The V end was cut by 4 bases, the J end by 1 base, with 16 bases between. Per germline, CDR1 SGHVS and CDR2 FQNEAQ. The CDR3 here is CASSSWDTTTNTEAFF. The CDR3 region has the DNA TGTGCCAGCAGCTCCTGGGACACTACAACGAACACTGAAGCTTTCTTT.

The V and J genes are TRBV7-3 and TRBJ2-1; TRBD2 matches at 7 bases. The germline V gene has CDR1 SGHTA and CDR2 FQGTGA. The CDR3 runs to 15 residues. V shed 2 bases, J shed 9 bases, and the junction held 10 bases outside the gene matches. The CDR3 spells CASSLLRTGRGEQFF. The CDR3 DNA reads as TGTGCCAGCAGCTTACTGCGGACTGGGAGGGGTGAGCAGTTCTTC.

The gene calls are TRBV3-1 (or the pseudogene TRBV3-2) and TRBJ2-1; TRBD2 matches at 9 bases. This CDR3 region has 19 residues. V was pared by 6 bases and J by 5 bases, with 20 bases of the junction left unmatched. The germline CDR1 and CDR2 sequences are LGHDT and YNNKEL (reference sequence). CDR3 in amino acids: CASSPKGTIIAGEHNEQFF. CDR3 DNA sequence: TGTGCCAGCAGTCCCAAGGGGACAATTATAGCGGGAGAGCACAATGAGCAGTTCTTC.

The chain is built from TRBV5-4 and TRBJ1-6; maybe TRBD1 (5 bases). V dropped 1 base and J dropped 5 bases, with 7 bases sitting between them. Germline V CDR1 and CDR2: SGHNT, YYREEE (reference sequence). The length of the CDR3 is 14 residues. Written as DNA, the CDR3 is TGTGCCAGCAGCTTGTCCAGGGATAATTCACCCCTCCACTTT. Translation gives CASSLSRDNSPLHF. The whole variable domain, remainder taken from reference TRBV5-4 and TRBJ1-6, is ETGVTQSPTHLIKTRGQQVTLRCSSQSGHNTVSWYQQALGQGPQFIFQYYREEENGRGNFPPRFSGLQFPNYSSELNVNALELDDSALYLCASSLSRDNSPLHFGNGTRLTVT.

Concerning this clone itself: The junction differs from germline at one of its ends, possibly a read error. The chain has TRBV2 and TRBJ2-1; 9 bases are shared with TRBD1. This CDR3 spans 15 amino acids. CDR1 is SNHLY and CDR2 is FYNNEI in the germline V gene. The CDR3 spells CASRWGQGIGNEQFF. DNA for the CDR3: TGTGCGAGCAGATGGGGACAGGGAATTGGTAATGAGCAGTTCTTC.

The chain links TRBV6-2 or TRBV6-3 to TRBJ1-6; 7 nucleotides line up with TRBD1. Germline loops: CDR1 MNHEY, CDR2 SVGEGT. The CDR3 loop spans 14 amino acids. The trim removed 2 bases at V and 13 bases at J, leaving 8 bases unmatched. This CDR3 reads CASSYGDSPYPLHF. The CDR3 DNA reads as TGTGCCAGCAGTTACGGGGACAGCCCCTACCCCCTCCACTTT.

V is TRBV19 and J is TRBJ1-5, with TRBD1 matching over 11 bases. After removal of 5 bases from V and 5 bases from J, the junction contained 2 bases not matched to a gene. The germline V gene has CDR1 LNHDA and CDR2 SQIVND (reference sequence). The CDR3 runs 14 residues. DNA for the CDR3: TGTGCCAGTAGTGAGGACAGGGGGCATCAGCCCCAGCATTTT. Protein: CASSEDRGHQPQHF. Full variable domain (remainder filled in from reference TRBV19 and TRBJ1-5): DGGITQSPKYLFRKEGQNVTLSCEQNLNHDAMYWYRQDPGQGLRLIYYSQIVNDFQKGDIAEGYSVSREKKESFPLTVTSAQKNPTAFYLCASSEDRGHQPQHFGDGTRLSIL.

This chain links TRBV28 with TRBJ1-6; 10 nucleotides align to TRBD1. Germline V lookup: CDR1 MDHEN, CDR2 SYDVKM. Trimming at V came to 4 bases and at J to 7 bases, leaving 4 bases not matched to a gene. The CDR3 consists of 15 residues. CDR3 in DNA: TGTGCCAGCAGTTCCGGGACAGGGGTGAATTCACCCCTCCACTTT. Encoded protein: CASSSGTGVNSPLHF. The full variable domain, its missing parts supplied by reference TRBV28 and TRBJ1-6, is DVKVTQSSRYLVKRTGEKVFLECVQDMDHENMFWYRQDPGLGLRLIYFSYDVKMKEKGDIPEGYSVSREKKERFSLILESASTNQTSMYLCASSSGTGVNSPLHFGNGTRLTVT.

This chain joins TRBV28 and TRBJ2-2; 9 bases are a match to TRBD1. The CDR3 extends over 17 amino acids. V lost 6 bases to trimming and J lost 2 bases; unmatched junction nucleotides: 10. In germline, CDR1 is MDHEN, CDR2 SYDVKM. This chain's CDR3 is CASRPPRTGANTGELFF. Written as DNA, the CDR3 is TGTGCCAGCAGGCCTCCCAGGACAGGGGCTAACACCGGGGAGCTGTTTTTT. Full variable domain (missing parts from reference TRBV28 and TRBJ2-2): DVKVTQSSRYLVKRTGEKVFLECVQDMDHENMFWYRQDPGLGLRLIYFSYDVKMKEKGDIPEGYSVSREKKERFSLILESASTNQTSMYLCASRPPRTGANTGELFFGEGSRLTVL.

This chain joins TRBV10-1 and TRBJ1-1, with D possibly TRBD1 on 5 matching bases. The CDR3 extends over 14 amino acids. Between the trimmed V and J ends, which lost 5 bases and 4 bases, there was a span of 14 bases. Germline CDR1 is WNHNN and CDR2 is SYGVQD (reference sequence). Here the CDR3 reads CASSPSGGGTEAFF. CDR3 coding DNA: TGCGCCAGCAGTCCCTCGGGGGGGGGCACTGAAGCTTTCTTT.

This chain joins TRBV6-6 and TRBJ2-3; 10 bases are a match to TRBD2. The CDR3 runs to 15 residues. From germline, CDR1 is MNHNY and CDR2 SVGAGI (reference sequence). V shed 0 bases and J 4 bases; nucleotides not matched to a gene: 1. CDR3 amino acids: CASSYSGTSADTQYF. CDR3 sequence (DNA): TGTGCCAGCAGTTACTCTGGGACTAGCGCAGATACGCAGTATTTT.

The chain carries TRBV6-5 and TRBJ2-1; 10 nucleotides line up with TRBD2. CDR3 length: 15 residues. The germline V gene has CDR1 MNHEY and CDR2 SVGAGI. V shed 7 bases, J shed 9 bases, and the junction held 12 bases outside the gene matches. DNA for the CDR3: TGTGCCAGCACCAAGGGGGCTAGCGGGAGAAGTGAGCAGTTCTTC. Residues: CASTKGASGRSEQFF.

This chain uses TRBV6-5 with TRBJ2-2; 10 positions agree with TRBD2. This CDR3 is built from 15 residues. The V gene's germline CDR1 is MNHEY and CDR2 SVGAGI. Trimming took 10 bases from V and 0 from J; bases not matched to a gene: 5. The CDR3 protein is CATTAGGPNTGELFF. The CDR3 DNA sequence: TGTGCCACCACAGCGGGAGGGCCGAACACCGGGGAGCTGTTTTTT.

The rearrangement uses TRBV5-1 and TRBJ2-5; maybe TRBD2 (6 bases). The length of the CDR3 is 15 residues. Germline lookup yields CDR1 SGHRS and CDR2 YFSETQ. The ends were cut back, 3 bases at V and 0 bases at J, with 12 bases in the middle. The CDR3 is CASSWEDNYQETQYF. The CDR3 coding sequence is TGCGCCAGCAGCTGGGAGGACAACTACCAAGAGACCCAGTACTTC.

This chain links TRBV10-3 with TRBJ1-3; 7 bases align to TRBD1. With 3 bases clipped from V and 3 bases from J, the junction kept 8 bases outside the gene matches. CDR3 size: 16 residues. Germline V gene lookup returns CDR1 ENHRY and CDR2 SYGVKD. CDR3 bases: TGTGCCATCAGTGATACGGCAGGGGGTTTTGGAAACACCATATATTTT. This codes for CAISDTAGGFGNTIYF.

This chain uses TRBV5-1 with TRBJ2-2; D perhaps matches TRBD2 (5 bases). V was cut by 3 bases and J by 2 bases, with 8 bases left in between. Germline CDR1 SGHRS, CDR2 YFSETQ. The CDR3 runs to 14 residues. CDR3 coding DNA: TGCGCCAGCAGCTCGGGGTACAACACCGGGGAGCTGTTTTTT. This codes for CASSSGYNTGELFF.

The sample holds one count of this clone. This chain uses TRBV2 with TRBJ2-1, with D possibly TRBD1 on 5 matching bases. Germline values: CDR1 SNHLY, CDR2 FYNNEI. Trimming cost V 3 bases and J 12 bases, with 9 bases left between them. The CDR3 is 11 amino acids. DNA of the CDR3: TGTGCCAGCAGTGAGGCAGGGCCGCAGTTCTTC. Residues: CASSEAGPQFF.

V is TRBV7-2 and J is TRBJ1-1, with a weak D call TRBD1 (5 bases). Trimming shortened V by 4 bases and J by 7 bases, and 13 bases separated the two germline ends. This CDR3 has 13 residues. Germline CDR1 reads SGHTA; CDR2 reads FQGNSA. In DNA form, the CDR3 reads TGTGCCAGCAGCTCTCTCGCAACAGGTGAAGCTTTCTTT. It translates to CASSSLATGEAFF.

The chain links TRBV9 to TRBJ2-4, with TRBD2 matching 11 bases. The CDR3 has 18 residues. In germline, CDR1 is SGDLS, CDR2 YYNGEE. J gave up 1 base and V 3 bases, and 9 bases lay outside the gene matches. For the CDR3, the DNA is TGTGCCAGCAGCGCGGACTTACTAGCGGGGGCGGCCAAAAACATTCAGTACTTC. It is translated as CASSADLLAGAAKNIQYF.

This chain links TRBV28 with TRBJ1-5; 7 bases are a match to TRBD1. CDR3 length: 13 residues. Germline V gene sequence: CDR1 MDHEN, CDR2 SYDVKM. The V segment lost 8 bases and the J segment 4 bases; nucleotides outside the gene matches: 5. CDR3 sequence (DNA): TGTGCCAGCTTCGAGGGGGCTAATCAGCCCCAGCATTTT. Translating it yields CASFEGANQPQHF.

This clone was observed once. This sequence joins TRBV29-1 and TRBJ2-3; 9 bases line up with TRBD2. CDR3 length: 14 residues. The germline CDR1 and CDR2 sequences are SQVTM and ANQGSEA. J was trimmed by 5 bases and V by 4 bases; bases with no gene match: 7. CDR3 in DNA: TGCAGCGTTGGGGCGGGAGGGTTGCAAGATACGCAGTATTTT. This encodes CSVGAGGLQDTQYF.

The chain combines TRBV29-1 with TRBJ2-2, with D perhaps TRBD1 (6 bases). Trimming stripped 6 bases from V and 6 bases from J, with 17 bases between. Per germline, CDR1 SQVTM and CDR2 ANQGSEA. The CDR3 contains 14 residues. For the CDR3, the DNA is TGCAGCGTCTACGACAGGAATAACCCCGGGGAGCTGTTTTTT. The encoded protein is CSVYDRNNPGELFF.

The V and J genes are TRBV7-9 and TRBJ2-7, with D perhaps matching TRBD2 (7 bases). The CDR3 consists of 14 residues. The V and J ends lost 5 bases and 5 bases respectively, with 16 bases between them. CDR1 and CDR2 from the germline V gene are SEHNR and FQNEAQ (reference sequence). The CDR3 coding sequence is TGTGCCAGCAGCCCAACCGGCGGGGGCCACGAGCAGTACTTC. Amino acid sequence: CASSPTGGGHEQYF.

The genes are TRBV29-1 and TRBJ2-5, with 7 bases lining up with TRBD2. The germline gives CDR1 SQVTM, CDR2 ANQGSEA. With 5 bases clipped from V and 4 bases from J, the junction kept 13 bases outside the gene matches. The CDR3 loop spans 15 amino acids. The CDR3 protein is CSVSSGGRAPETQYF. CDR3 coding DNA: TGCAGCGTTTCCTCCGGGGGGAGGGCCCCAGAGACCCAGTACTTC. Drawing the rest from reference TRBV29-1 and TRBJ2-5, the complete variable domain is SAVISQKPSRDICQRGTSLTIQCQVDSQVTMMFWYRQQPGQSLTLIATANQGSEATYESGFVIDKFPISRPNLTFSTLTVSNMSPEDSSIYLCSVSSGGRAPETQYFGPGTRLLVL.

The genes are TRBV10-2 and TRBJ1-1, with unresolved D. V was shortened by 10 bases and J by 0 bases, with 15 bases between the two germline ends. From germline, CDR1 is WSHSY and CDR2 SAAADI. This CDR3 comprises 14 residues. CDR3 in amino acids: CATQERNMNTEAFF. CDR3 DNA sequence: TGCGCCACTCAGGAAAGGAACATGAACACTGAAGCTTTCTTT.